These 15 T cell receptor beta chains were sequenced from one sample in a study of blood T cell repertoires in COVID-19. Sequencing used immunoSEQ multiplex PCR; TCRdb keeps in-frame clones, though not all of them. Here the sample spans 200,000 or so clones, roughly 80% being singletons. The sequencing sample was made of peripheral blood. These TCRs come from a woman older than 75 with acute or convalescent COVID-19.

The CDR3: CAWSRTRGSTEAFF. CDR3 bases: TGTGCCTGGAGTCGAACTCGAGGGTCCACTGAAGCTTTCTTT. The V gene is TRBV30, the J gene TRBJ1-1; no firm D call. The length of the CDR3 is 14 residues. CDR1 and CDR2 (germline): GTSNPN, SVGIG (reference sequence). V was shortened by 2 bases and J by 4 bases, with 14 bases between the two germline ends.

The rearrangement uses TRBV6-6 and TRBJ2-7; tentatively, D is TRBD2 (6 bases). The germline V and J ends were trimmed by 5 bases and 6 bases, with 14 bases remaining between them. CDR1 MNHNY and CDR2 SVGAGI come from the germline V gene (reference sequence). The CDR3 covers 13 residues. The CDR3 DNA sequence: TGTGCCAGCAGTACCACTAGCCTGGGCGAGCAGTACTTC. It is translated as CASSTTSLGEQYF.

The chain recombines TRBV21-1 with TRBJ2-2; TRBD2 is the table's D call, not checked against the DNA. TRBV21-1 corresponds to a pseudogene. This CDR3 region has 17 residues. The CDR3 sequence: CASSLGWREPDTGELFF. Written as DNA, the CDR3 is TGTGCCAGCTCCTTAGGCTGGCGGGAGCCGGACACCGGGGAGCTGTTTTTT.

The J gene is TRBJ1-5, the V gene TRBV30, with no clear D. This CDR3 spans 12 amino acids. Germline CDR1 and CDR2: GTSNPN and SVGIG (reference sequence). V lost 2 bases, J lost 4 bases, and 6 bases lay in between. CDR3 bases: TGTGCCTGGAGTCCTCCTAATCAGCCCCAGCATTTT. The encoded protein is CAWSPPNQPQHF.

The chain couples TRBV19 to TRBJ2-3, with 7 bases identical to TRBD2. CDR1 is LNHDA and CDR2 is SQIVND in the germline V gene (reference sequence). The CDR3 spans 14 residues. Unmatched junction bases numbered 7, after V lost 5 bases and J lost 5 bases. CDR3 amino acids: CASSLAGRGDTQYF. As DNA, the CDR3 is TGTGCCAGTAGTTTAGCGGGCCGGGGAGATACGCAGTATTTT. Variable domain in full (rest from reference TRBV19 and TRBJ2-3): DGGITQSPKYLFRKEGQNVTLSCEQNLNHDAMYWYRQDPGQGLRLIYYSQIVNDFQKGDIAEGYSVSREKKESFPLTVTSAQKNPTAFYLCASSLAGRGDTQYFGPGTRLTVL.

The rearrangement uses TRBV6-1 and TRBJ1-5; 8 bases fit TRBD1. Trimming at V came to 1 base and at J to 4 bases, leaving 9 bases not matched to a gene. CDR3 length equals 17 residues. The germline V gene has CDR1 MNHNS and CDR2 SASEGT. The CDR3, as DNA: TGTGCCAGCAGTGAAGGACAGGGGATAGGGCCAAATCAGCCCCAGCATTTT. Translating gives CASSEGQGIGPNQPQHF.

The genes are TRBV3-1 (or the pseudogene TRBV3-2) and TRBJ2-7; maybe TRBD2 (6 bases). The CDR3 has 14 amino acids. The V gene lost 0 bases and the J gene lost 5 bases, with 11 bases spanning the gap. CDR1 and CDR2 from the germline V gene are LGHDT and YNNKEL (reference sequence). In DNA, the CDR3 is TGTGCCAGCAGCCAAGACGGGGGATCCCACGAGCAGTACTTC. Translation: CASSQDGGSHEQYF.

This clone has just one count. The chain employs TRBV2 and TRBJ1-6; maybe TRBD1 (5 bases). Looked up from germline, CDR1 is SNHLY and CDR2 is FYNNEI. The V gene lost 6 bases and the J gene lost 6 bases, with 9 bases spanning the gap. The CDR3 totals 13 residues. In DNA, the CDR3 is TGTGCCAGCAGGACGGGACTTAATTCACCCCTCCACTTT. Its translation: CASRTGLNSPLHF.

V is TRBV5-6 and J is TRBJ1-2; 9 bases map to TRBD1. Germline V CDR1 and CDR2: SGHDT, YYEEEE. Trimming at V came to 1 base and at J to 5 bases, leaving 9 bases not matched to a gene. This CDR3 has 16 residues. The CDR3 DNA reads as TGTGCCAGCAGCTTGTTCCGGGACAGGGACCCATATGGCTACACCTTC. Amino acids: CASSLFRDRDPYGYTF.

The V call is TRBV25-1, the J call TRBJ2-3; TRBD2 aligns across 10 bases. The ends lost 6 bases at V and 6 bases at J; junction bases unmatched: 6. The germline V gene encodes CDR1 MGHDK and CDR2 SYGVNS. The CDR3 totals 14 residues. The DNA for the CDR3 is TGTGCCAGCAGGAGCGGGGGGGAGTGGGATACGCAGTATTTT. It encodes CASRSGGEWDTQYF.

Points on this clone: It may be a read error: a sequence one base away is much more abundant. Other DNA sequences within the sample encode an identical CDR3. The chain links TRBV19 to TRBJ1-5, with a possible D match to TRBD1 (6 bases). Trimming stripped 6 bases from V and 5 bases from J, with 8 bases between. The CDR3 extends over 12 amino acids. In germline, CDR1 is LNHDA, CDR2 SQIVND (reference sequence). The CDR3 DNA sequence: TGTGCCAGTAGGGACAGAGATCAGCCCCAGCATTTT. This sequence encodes CASRDRDQPQHF. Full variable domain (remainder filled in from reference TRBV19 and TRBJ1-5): DGGITQSPKYLFRKEGQNVTLSCEQNLNHDAMYWYRQDPGQGLRLIYYSQIVNDFQKGDIAEGYSVSREKKESFPLTVTSAQKNPTAFYLCASRDRDQPQHFGDGTRLSIL.

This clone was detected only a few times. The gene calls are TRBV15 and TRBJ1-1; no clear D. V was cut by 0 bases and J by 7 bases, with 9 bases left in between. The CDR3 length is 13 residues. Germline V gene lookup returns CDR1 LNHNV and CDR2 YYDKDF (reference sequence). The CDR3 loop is CATSRDRWSEAFF. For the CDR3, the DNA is TGTGCCACCAGCAGAGATAGGTGGAGTGAAGCTTTCTTT.

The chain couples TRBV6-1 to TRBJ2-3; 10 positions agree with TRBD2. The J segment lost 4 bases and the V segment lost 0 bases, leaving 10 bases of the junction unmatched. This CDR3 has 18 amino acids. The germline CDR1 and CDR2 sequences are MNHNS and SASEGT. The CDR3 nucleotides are TGTGCCAGCAGTGAAGCCAGGGCTAGCGGGAGTCGGGCAGATACGCAGTATTTT. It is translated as CASSEARASGSRADTQYF.

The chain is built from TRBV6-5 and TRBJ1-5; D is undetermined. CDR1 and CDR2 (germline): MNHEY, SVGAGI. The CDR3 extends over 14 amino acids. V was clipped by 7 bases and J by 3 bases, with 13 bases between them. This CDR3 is CASKVWEDNQPQHF. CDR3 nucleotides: TGTGCCAGCAAGGTTTGGGAGGACAATCAGCCCCAGCATTTT.

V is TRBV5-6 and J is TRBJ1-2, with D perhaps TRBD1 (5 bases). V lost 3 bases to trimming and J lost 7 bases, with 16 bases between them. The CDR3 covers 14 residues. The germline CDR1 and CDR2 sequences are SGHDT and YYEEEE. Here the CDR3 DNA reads TGTGCCAGCAGCTCGGTTCAGGGAGGAACTGGCTACACCTTC. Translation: CASSSVQGGTGYTF. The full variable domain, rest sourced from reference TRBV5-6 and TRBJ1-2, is DAGVTQSPTHLIKTRGQQVTLRCSPKSGHDTVSWYQQALGQGPQFIFQYYEEEERQRGNFPDRFSGHQFPNYSSELNVNALLLGDSALYLCASSSVQGGTGYTFGSGTRLTVV.